These 20 T cell receptor beta chains came from one sample sequenced in a study of cytotoxic CD8 clonotypes in ibrutinib-treated CLL (dated by TCRdb to the early 2020s). Library preparation used the immunoSEQ multiplex PCR assay. TCRdb took this table from immuneACCESS and kept in-frame rearrangements with V and J called. Such tables lack part of the clones; where checked against another copy, unresolved V genes explain under half of the gap, and the rest is unexplained. Within this sample are roughly 100,000 clones, with approximately 82% of them counted one time only. The ten top clones hold about 34% of the sample. The sample's time point label is to be understood as: 12 months on ibrutinib. The sequencing used PBMCs, collected after 12 months of ibrutinib treatment. Source of these receptors: a human donor with chronic lymphocytic leukemia.

V usage is TRBV14 and J usage is TRBJ1-5; no reliable D call. There are 18 residues in the CDR3. From germline, CDR1 is SGHDN and CDR2 FVKESK. V lost 2 bases and J 4 bases, leaving 21 bases between the germline ends. The CDR3 loop is CASSQSYTSGKVNQPQHF. In DNA form, the CDR3 reads TGTGCCAGCAGCCAATCGTACACCTCAGGAAAGGTAAATCAGCCCCAGCATTTT.

A single count supports this clone. CDR3 sequence reads: CASSLGSSRGQKSAFF. In DNA form, the CDR3 reads TGCGCCAGCAGCTTGGGAAGCAGCCGGGGACAGAAGTCAGCTTTCTTT. V is TRBV5-1 and J is TRBJ1-1; 7 bases are a match to TRBD1. From germline, CDR1 is SGHRS and CDR2 YFSETQ. The length of the CDR3 is 16 residues. Germline trimming cut 0 bases from V and 10 bases from J; bases unmatched to any gene: 15. Full variable domain (remainder filled in from reference TRBV5-1 and TRBJ1-1): KAGVTQTPRYLIKTRGQQVTLSCSPISGHRSVSWYQQTPGQGLQFLFEYFSETQRNKGNFPGRFSGRQFSNSRSEMNVSTLELGDSALYLCASSLGSSRGQKSAFFGQGTRLTVV.

CDR3 sequence reads: CASRRPGYEQYF. CDR3 sequence (DNA): TGTGCCAGCAGACGTCCCGGCTACGAGCAGTACTTC. This chain joins TRBV28 and TRBJ2-7, with D hard to call. The CDR3 covers 12 residues. In germline, CDR1 is MDHEN, CDR2 SYDVKM. The germline V and J ends were trimmed by 6 bases and 3 bases, with 9 bases remaining between them.

The rearrangement joins TRBV7-3 to TRBJ2-1; 8 positions match TRBD1. The germline CDR1 and CDR2 sequences are SGHTA and FQGTGA. J gave up 8 bases and V 3 bases, and 3 bases lay outside the gene matches. The CDR3 totals 13 residues. CDR3 in amino acids: CASSFYRGDEQFF. For the CDR3, the DNA is TGTGCCAGCAGCTTTTACAGGGGGGATGAGCAGTTCTTC.

This rearrangement joins TRBV7-2 to TRBJ2-5; 12 positions match TRBD1. With 7 bases clipped from V and 4 bases from J, the junction kept 10 bases outside the gene matches. Germline lookup yields CDR1 SGHTA and CDR2 FQGNSA. The CDR3 contains 16 residues. The CDR3 reads CASTRSGTGGSETQYF. DNA for the CDR3: TGTGCCAGCACTCGATCCGGGACAGGGGGCTCAGAGACCCAGTACTTC.

J is TRBJ2-5 and V is TRBV5-1; 9 bases are a match to TRBD1. Germline V gives CDR1 SGHRS, CDR2 YFSETQ. After removal of 2 bases from V and 2 bases from J, the junction contained 7 bases not matched to a gene. The CDR3 contains 16 residues. The CDR3 DNA follows: TGCGCCAGCAGCTTACAGGGGGCCAAGTTACAAGAGACCCAGTACTTC. This sequence encodes CASSLQGAKLQETQYF.

The chain combines TRBV7-9 with TRBJ2-7; the D is unclear. The CDR3 consists of 12 residues. Germline lookup yields CDR1 SEHNR and CDR2 FQNEAQ (reference sequence). V lost 6 bases to trimming and J lost 5 bases, with 11 bases between them. The CDR3 is CASSRTDDEQYF. CDR3 nucleotide sequence: TGTGCCAGCAGTCGGACGGACGACGAGCAGTACTTC.

This CDR3 reads CASSQTPGGAAFF. The CDR3, as DNA: TGTGCCAGCAGCCAGACCCCCGGGGGGGCAGCTTTCTTT. The V gene is TRBV4-2, the J gene TRBJ1-1, with a possible D match to TRBD1 (6 bases). Between the trimmed V and J ends, which lost 3 bases and 10 bases, there was a span of 15 bases. The CDR3 covers 13 residues. Germline CDR1 LGHNA, CDR2 YNFKEQ.

This chain uses TRBV10-2 with TRBJ1-1, with TRBD1 matching 9 bases. J gave up 10 bases and V 5 bases, and 8 bases lay outside the gene matches. Germline CDR1 is WSHSY and CDR2 is SAAADI. This CDR3 is built from 13 residues. CDR3 sequence (DNA): TGCGCCAGCAGTCCCGGGACAGGGTCGGTAGCTTTCTTT. It specifies CASSPGTGSVAFF.

The chain carries TRBV6-1 and TRBJ2-3, with 9 positions matching TRBD1. In germline, CDR1 is MNHNS, CDR2 SASEGT. CDR3 length: 14 residues. The V gene end was trimmed by 5 bases and the J gene end by 1 base; junction bases not matched to a gene: 1. The CDR3 DNA is TGTGCCAGCAGTACAGGGGGCCGCACAGATACGCAGTATTTT. Translated, it gives CASSTGGRTDTQYF.

V gene TRBV5-4 combines with J gene TRBJ2-3; no definite D call. Trimming left V 0 bases short and J 2 bases short, with 10 bases between. The CDR3 extends over 15 amino acids. Germline CDR1 is SGHNT and CDR2 is YYREEE (reference sequence). CDR3: CASSLAPGPTDTQYF. The CDR3 coding sequence is TGTGCCAGCAGCTTGGCTCCAGGCCCCACAGATACGCAGTATTTT.

The gene calls are TRBV14 and TRBJ2-1; maybe TRBD2 (6 bases). With 4 bases removed from V and 1 base from J, the gap between germline ends came to 14 bases. Germline lookup yields CDR1 SGHDN and CDR2 FVKESK. The CDR3 loop spans 16 amino acids. CDR3 loop: CASSRGAGYSYNEQFF. The CDR3 DNA reads as TGTGCCAGCAGCCGAGGGGCGGGGTATTCCTACAATGAGCAGTTCTTC.

The table lists this clone with a few counts. This chain joins TRBV4-3 and TRBJ2-7; TRBD2 is a possible D gene (5 bases). Per germline, CDR1 LGHNA and CDR2 YSLEER. The CDR3 runs to 14 residues. Trimming stripped 0 bases from V and 2 bases from J, with 8 bases between. CDR3 nucleotide sequence: TGCGCCAGCAGCCAAGATCGAGGGACCTACGAGCAGTACTTC. The encoded protein is CASSQDRGTYEQYF.

The chain has TRBV6-6 and TRBJ1-1; no definite D call. CDR3 length equals 13 residues. Between the trimmed V and J ends, which lost 5 bases and 8 bases, there was a span of 15 bases. CDR1 MNHNY and CDR2 SVGAGI come from the germline V gene (reference sequence). The CDR3 sequence: CASSDRALGEAFF. In DNA form, the CDR3 reads TGTGCCAGCAGTGACCGGGCCCTGGGGGAAGCTTTCTTT.

The chain combines TRBV30 with TRBJ2-2; tentative D call: TRBD1 (5 bases). Trimming shortened V by 3 bases and J by 4 bases, and 9 bases separated the two germline ends. The CDR3 runs to 13 residues. The germline CDR1 and CDR2 sequences are GTSNPN and SVGIG (reference sequence). The CDR3 sequence is CAWRLRGTGELFF. CDR3 bases: TGTGCCTGGAGGCTAAGGGGCACCGGGGAGCTGTTTTTT.

This clone was counted at least ten times. The chain uses TRBV7-2 and TRBJ1-2; TRBD1 matches 8 bases. V lost 5 bases to trimming and J lost 3 bases; unmatched junction nucleotides: 8. CDR3 length equals 15 residues. The germline gives CDR1 SGHTA, CDR2 FQGNSA. The CDR3 protein is CASSLGQADYYGYTF. The CDR3 DNA reads as TGTGCCAGCAGCCTGGGACAGGCTGACTACTATGGCTACACCTTC.

The J gene is TRBJ2-3, the V gene TRBV28, with 9 bases matching TRBD1. Germline V gene sequence: CDR1 MDHEN, CDR2 SYDVKM. V lost 7 bases to trimming and J lost 3 bases; unmatched junction nucleotides: 5. The CDR3 is 14 amino acids. CDR3 in amino acids: CASTRQGGTDTQYF. In DNA, the CDR3 is TGTGCCAGCACCAGACAGGGGGGAACAGATACGCAGTATTTT.

Only a few counts were recorded for this clone. The V and J genes are TRBV7-2 and TRBJ2-7, with 7 bases identical to TRBD1. The J segment lost 4 bases and the V segment lost 0 bases, leaving 6 bases of the junction unmatched. The CDR3 consists of 15 residues. Germline V gene lookup returns CDR1 SGHTA and CDR2 FQGNSA. In nucleotides, the CDR3 is TGTGCCAGCAGCTTAGCCAGAGGGGGCCCTTACGAGCAGTACTTC. This sequence encodes CASSLARGGPYEQYF.

The chain employs TRBV7-9 and TRBJ2-3, with 10 nucleotides matching TRBD2. The trim removed 6 bases at V and 2 bases at J, leaving 5 bases unmatched. Germline-derived CDR1 and CDR2 are SEHNR and FQNEAQ (reference sequence). This CDR3 comprises 15 residues. CDR3 DNA sequence: TGTGCCAGCAGACTAGCGGGGTTCCCCACAGATACGCAGTATTTT. Its protein product is CASRLAGFPTDTQYF.

This chain links TRBV29-1 with TRBJ2-5; no reliable D call. Between the trimmed V and J ends, which lost 4 bases and 2 bases, there was a span of 5 bases. The CDR3 length is 11 residues. CDR1 is SQVTM and CDR2 is ANQGSEA in the germline V gene. In DNA, the CDR3 is TGCAGCGTTGGACCTCAAGAGACCCAGTACTTC. Translated: CSVGPQETQYF.